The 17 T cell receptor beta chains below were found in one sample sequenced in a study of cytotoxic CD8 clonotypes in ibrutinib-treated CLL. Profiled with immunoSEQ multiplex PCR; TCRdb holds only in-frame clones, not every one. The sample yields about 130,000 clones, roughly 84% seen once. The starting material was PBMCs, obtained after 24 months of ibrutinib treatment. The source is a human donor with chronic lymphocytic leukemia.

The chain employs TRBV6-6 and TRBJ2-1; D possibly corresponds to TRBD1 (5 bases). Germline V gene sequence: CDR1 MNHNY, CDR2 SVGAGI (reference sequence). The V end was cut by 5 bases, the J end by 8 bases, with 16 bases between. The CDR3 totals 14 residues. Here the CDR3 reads CASSKPSTGHEQFF. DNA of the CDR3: TGTGCCAGCAGTAAGCCTTCTACAGGCCATGAGCAGTTCTTC.

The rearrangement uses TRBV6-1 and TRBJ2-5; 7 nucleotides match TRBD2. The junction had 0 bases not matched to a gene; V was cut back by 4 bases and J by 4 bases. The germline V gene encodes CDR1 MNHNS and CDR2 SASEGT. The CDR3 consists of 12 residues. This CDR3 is CASSGGGETQYF. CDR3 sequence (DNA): TGTGCCAGCAGTGGGGGGGGAGAGACCCAGTACTTC.

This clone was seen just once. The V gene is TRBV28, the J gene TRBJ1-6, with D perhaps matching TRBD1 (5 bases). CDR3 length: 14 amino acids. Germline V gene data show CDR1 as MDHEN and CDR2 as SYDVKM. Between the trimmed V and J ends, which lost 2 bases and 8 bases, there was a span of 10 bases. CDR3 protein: CASSLRQGDSPLHF. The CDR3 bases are TGTGCCAGCAGTTTACGGCAGGGCGATTCACCCCTCCACTTT. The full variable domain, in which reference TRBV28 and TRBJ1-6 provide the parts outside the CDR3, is DVKVTQSSRYLVKRTGEKVFLECVQDMDHENMFWYRQDPGLGLRLIYFSYDVKMKEKGDIPEGYSVSREKKERFSLILESASTNQTSMYLCASSLRQGDSPLHFGNGTRLTVT.

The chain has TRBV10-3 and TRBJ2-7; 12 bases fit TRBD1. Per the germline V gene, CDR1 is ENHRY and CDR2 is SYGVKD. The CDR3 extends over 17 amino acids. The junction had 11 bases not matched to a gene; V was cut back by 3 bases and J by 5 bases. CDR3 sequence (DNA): TGTGCCATCAGTGATTCTTCCGGGACAGGGGGCAGGAACGAGCAGTACTTC. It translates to CAISDSSGTGGRNEQYF.

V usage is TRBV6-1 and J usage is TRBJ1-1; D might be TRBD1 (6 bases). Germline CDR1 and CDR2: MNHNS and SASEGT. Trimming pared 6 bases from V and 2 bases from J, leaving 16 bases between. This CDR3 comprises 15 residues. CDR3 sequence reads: CASRRAGTTNTEAFF. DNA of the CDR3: TGTGCCAGCAGAAGAGCCGGGACAACCAACACTGAAGCTTTCTTT.

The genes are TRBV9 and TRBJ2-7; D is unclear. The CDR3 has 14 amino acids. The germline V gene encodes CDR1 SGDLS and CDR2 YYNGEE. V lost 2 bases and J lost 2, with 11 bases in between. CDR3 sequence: CASSVDPSAYEQYF. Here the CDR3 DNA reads TGTGCCAGCAGCGTCGACCCTTCGGCCTACGAGCAGTACTTC.

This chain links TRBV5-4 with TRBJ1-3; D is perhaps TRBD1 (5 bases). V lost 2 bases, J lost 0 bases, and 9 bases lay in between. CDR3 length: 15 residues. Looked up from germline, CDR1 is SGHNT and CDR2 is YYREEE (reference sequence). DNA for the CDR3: TGTGCCAGCAGCTTAGACAGTTACTCTGGAAACACCATATATTTT. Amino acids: CASSLDSYSGNTIYF.

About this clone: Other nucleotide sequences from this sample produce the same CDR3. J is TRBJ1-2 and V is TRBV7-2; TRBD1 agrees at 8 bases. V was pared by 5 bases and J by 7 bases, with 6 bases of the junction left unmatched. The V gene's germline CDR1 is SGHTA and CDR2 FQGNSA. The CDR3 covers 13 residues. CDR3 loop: CASSPGQGSGYTF. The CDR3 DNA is TGTGCCAGCAGCCCCGGACAGGGAAGTGGCTACACCTTC.

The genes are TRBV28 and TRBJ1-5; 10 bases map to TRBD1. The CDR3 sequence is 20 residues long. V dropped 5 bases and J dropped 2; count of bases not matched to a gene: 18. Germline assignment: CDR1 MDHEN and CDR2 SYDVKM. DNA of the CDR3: TGTGCCAGCAGTCCGGGGGGACAGGGGATTCCTCTTTGGGGCAATCAGCCCCAGCATTTT. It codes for CASSPGGQGIPLWGNQPQHF.

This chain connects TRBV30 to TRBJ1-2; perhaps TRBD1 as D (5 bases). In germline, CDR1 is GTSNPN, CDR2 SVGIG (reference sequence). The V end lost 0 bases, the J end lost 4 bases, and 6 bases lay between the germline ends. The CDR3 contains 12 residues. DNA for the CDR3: TGTGCCTGGAGTGTGAGGGGCTATGGCTACACCTTC. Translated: CAWSVRGYGYTF. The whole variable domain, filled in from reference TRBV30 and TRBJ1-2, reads SQTIHQWPATLVQPVGSPLSLECTVEGTSNPNLYWYRQAAGRGLQLLFYSVGIGQISSEVPQNLSASRPQDRQFILSSKKLLLSDSGFYLCAWSVRGYGYTFGSGTRLTVV.

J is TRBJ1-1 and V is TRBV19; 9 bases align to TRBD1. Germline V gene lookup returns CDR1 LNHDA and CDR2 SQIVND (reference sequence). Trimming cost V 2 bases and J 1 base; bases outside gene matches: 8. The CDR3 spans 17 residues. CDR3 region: CASSIILGQGKNTEAFF. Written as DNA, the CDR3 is TGTGCCAGTAGTATAATTTTAGGACAGGGGAAGAACACTGAAGCTTTCTTT.

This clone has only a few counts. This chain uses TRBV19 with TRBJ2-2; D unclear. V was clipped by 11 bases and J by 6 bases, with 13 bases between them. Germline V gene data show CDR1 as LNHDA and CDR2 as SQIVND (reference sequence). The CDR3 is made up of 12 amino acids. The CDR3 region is CAGRNLAGELFF. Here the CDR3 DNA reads TGTGCCGGACGGAATTTAGCCGGGGAGCTGTTTTTT.

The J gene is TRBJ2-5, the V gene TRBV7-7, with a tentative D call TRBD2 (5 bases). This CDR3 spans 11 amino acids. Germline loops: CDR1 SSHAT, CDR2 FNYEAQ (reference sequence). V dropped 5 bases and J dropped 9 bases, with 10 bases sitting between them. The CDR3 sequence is CASSPGDAQYF. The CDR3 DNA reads TGTGCCAGCAGCCCCGGGGATGCCCAGTACTTC.

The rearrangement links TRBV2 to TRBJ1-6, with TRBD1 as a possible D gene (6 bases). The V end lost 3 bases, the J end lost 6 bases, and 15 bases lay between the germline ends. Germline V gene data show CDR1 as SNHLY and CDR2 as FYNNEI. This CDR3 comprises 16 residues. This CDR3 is CASSEYTGTSNSPLHF. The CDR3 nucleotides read TGTGCCAGCAGTGAGTACACCGGGACATCTAATTCACCCCTCCACTTT.

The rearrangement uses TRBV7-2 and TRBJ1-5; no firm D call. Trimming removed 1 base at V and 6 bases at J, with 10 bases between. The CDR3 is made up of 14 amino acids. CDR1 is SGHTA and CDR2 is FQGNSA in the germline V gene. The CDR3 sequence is CASSLGFMGQPQHF. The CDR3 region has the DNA TGTGCCAGCAGCTTAGGTTTTATGGGTCAGCCCCAGCATTTT.

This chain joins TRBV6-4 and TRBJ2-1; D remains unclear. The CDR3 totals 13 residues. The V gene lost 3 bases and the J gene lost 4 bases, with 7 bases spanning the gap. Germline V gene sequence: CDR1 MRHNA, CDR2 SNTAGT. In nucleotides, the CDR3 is TGTGCCAGCAGTGAGTACAGATACAATGAGCAGTTCTTC. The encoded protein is CASSEYRYNEQFF.

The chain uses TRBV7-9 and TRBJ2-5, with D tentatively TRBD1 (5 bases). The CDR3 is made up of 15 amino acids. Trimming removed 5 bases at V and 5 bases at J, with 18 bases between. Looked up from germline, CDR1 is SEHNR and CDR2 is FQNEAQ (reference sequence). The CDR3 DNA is TGTGCCAGCAGCCTATTCCCCAGGGTCGGGGAGACCCAGTACTTC. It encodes CASSLFPRVGETQYF. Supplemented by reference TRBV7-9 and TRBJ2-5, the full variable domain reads DTGVSQNPRHKITKRGQNVTFRCDPISEHNRLYWYRQTLGQGPEFLTYFQNEAQLEKSRLLSDRFSAERPKGSFSTLEIQRTEQGDSAMYLCASSLFPRVGETQYFGPGTRLLVL.